The T cell receptor beta chain described here comes from a study of blood T cells in healthy people across ages. General observations from the study: Age brought a roughly linear fall in TCR beta diversity measured per million T cells. TCR beta diversity tracked closely with naive T cell percentage.

Donors gave around 9.3 milliliters of peripheral blood apiece. In each sample, at least 6 million PBMCs were isolated. Worth noting for this clonotype: Its antigen is not identified. Germline and junction disagree at one end, which may indicate a read error.

The CDR3 length is 13 residues. CDR1 LNHNV and CDR2 YYDKDF come from the germline V gene (reference sequence). Then a second PCR, running about 6 to 11 cycles, was carried out with a sample-barcoded 5' primer and a J-beta primer mix. MiXCR, run by TCRdb on the 5' RACE reads, gives a single entry per CDR3 protein. This repertoire shows about 730,000 distinct CDR3 sequences, 40% to 45% found once; its top ten account for roughly 19%. This receptor was obtained from a woman aged 60-70 years in good health. This chain joins TRBV15 and TRBJ1-2; the match to TRBD1 covers 8 bases. The sample was blood. CDR3 DNA sequence: TGTGCCACCAGCGGGCAGGGGGCTGATGGCCACACCTTC. It yields the protein CATSGQGADGHTF.